This T cell receptor (beta chain) was documented in a study of T cells in Graves' hyperthyroidism and ophthalmopathy. The CDR3 covers 15 residues. The germline V gene encodes CDR1 SNHLY and CDR2 FYNNEI. The V gene lost 1 base and the J gene lost 6 bases, with 13 bases spanning the gap. This clonotype was counted many times. RNA transcripts provided the source from which TCR beta CDR3 regions were amplified. Initially, a first-round RT-PCR of the TCR CDR3 employed the HTBI primer set. Each CDR3 protein gets one entry after TCRdb re-called the multiplex PCR reads with MiXCR. The sample carries around 400,000 distinct CDR3 sequences, about 13% recorded once.

The clonotype comes from a woman under 30 with Graves' hyperthyroidism. Specimen: blood. The gene calls are TRBV2 and TRBJ2-1, with TRBD2 as a possible D gene (6 bases). The CDR3 region is CASSEVGRGLNEQFF. Written as DNA, the CDR3 is TGTGCCAGCAGTGAAGTTGGGCGGGGCCTCAATGAGCAGTTCTTC.